The 10 T cell receptor beta chains listed next were all sequenced from one sample in a study of identical twins. TCRdb processed the 5' RACE reads anew with MiXCR; each CDR3 protein has one entry. This sample has some 1,600,000 distinct CDR3 sequences; about 31% occur once, and the top ten carry under 0.35%. Sequences were obtained from cord blood. The receptors were gathered from a newborn girl in good health.

This clonotype turned up a few times. V and J are TRBV3-1 and TRBJ2-4; a possible D gene is TRBD2 (6 bases). The germline gives CDR1 LGHDT, CDR2 YNNKEL (reference sequence). Trimming removed 4 bases from V and 4 bases from J, with 11 bases in between. The CDR3 consists of 14 residues. The CDR3 DNA is TGTGCCAGCAGCCCCTCCGGGACTAAAAACATTCAGTACTTC. Its translation is CASSPSGTKNIQYF.

This clonotype was detected only a few times. V and J are TRBV7-9 and TRBJ2-3; 7 bases are shared with TRBD2. The CDR3 covers 16 residues. Germline V gene lookup returns CDR1 SEHNR and CDR2 FQNEAQ (reference sequence). V shed 2 bases, J shed 2 bases, and the junction held 7 bases outside the gene matches. CDR3 protein: CASSLLTGRNTDTQYF. CDR3 coding DNA: TGTGCCAGCAGCTTACTGACCGGGAGGAACACAGATACGCAGTATTTT.

As DNA, the CDR3 is TGTGCCATCAGTGATAGGGTAGCGGGAGTGAATACGCAGTATTTT. Translation gives CAISDRVAGVNTQYF. The V call is TRBV10-3, the J call TRBJ2-3; TRBD2 agrees at 9 bases. Germline CDR1 ENHRY, CDR2 SYGVKD. With 3 bases clipped from V and 7 bases from J, the junction kept 8 bases outside the gene matches. This CDR3 has 15 amino acids.

The V call is TRBV5-1, the J call TRBJ2-7; 7 nucleotides match TRBD2. The V segment lost 1 base and the J segment 0 bases; nucleotides outside the gene matches: 4. The CDR3 is 15 residues long. Per germline, CDR1 SGHRS and CDR2 YFSETQ. CDR3 bases: TGCGCCAGCAGCTTGTTCGGGGGGAGCTCCTACGAGCAGTACTTC. It translates to CASSLFGGSSYEQYF. Combining the CDR3 with reference TRBV5-1 and TRBJ2-7 gives the whole variable domain KAGVTQTPRYLIKTRGQQVTLSCSPISGHRSVSWYQQTPGQGLQFLFEYFSETQRNKGNFPGRFSGRQFSNSRSEMNVSTLELGDSALYLCASSLFGGSSYEQYFGPGTRLTVT.

This clonotype was detected a few times. This sequence joins TRBV28 and TRBJ2-7; D remains ambiguous. Germline CDR1 is MDHEN and CDR2 is SYDVKM. The CDR3 is 12 residues long. Trimming shortened V by 6 bases and J by 6 bases, and 12 bases separated the two germline ends. The CDR3 bases are TGTGCCAGCAGCCAAGCCTCTGTCGAGCAGTACTTC. Translated, it gives CASSQASVEQYF.

The chain employs TRBV9 and TRBJ1-2; D is undetermined. CDR3 length: 15 amino acids. Trimming removed 3 bases from V and 3 bases from J, with 15 bases in between. The germline V gene has CDR1 SGDLS and CDR2 YYNGEE. The CDR3 DNA follows: TGTGCCAGCAGCGCCCGTGAGATCCTTTACTATGGCTACACCTTC. It is translated as CASSAREILYYGYTF.

The chain employs TRBV20-1 and TRBJ1-4, with 8 bases matching TRBD1. Unmatched junction bases numbered 5, after V lost 2 bases and J lost 3 bases. The germline gives CDR1 DFQATT, CDR2 SNEGSKA (reference sequence). CDR3 length equals 15 residues. CDR3 DNA: TGCAGTGCTAGACAGGGGGCGGGTGCTAATGAAAAACTGTTTTTT. It translates to CSARQGAGANEKLFF.

This clonotype was seen once. This chain links TRBV12-3 or TRBV12-4 with TRBJ2-3; possible D gene TRBD2, 5 bases. The CDR3 has 16 residues. V lost 5 bases, J lost 0 bases, and 15 bases lay in between. CDR3 protein: CASSTRTRYSTDTQYF. The CDR3 nucleotides are TGTGCCAGCAGTACCCGGACTCGTTATAGCACAGATACGCAGTATTTT.

The rearrangement uses TRBV18 and TRBJ2-3, with 10 bases matching TRBD2. The CDR3 loop spans 16 amino acids. The germline V gene encodes CDR1 KGHSH and CDR2 LQKENI. V trimming: 3 bases; J trimming: 3 bases; junction bases outside the gene matches: 6. This chain's CDR3 is CASSPKRLAGTDTQYF. The CDR3 DNA sequence: TGTGCCAGCTCACCGAAAAGACTAGCGGGTACAGATACGCAGTATTTT.

The chain employs TRBV6-1 and TRBJ2-1; 9 positions agree with TRBD2. This CDR3 is built from 16 residues. The V segment lost 6 bases and the J segment 6 bases; nucleotides outside the gene matches: 12. CDR1 is MNHNS and CDR2 is SASEGT in the germline V gene. DNA of the CDR3: TGTGCCAGCAGGGGTCCCCGGCTAGCGGGACCCAATGAGCAGTTCTTC. Protein: CASRGPRLAGPNEQFF.